Listed here are 26 T cell receptor beta chains from one sample, sequenced in a study of T cell changes during pregnancy in multiple sclerosis. The method was immunoSEQ multiplex PCR; TCRdb's version includes in-frame clones alone and lacks a portion of them. The top ten hold roughly 1.8% of the sample, which has some 54,000 clones, around 93% seen once. Source: peripheral blood, taken after pregnancy. Source of these receptors: a female donor with multiple sclerosis, enrolled in a pregnancy study.

The V call is TRBV11-2, the J call TRBJ2-5; D is possibly TRBD1 (6 bases). The V and J ends lost 2 bases and 1 base respectively, with 17 bases between them. Germline V lookup: CDR1 SGHAT, CDR2 FQNNGV. The CDR3 sequence is 17 residues long. CDR3 sequence: CASSLWSGAAPQETQYF. CDR3 DNA sequence: TGTGCCAGCAGCTTATGGTCAGGGGCCGCTCCCCAAGAGACCCAGTACTTC.

The rearrangement links TRBV4-3 to TRBJ2-5, with 14 bases that match TRBD2. The CDR3 covers 15 residues. Germline loops: CDR1 LGHNA, CDR2 YSLEER. With 1 base clipped from V and 9 bases from J, the junction kept 4 bases outside the gene matches. The CDR3, as DNA: TGCGCCAGCAGCCAAGCTGAGGGACTAGCGGGGGCCCAGTACTTC. This translates into CASSQAEGLAGAQYF.

This rearrangement joins TRBV14 to TRBJ2-2; TRBD2 matches 10 bases. V trimming: 0 bases; J trimming: 5 bases; junction bases outside the gene matches: 3. The CDR3 has 16 amino acids. Germline-derived CDR1 and CDR2 are SGHDN and FVKESK. The CDR3 DNA is TGTGCCAGCAGCCAAGAGGGACTAGCGTCGACCGGGGAGCTGTTTTTT. As protein: CASSQEGLASTGELFF.

The J gene is TRBJ2-5, the V gene TRBV7-2; D is perhaps TRBD2 (5 bases). V lost 1 base and J lost 1, with 7 bases in between. Germline V gene data show CDR1 as SGHTA and CDR2 as FQGNSA. This CDR3 has 14 amino acids. CDR3 amino acids: CASSLVGLQETQYF. The CDR3 DNA sequence: TGTGCCAGCAGCTTAGTAGGACTCCAAGAGACCCAGTACTTC. The entire variable domain, with the rest obtained from reference TRBV7-2 and TRBJ2-5, is as follows: GAGVSQSPSNKVTEKGKDVELRCDPISGHTALYWYRQSLGQGLEFLIYFQGNSAPDKSGLPSDRFSAERTGGSVSTLTIQRTQQEDSAVYLCASSLVGLQETQYFGPGTRLLVL.

In this sample, this clone turned up once. The chain joins TRBV19 to TRBJ1-1; 7 bases map to TRBD1. This CDR3 contains 13 residues. Germline lookup yields CDR1 LNHDA and CDR2 SQIVND (reference sequence). V shed 8 bases, J shed 5 bases, and the junction held 8 bases outside the gene matches. For the CDR3, the DNA is TGTGCCAGTTCGACAGGGCTGTGGACTGAAGCTTTCTTT. Its protein product is CASSTGLWTEAFF.

The chain combines TRBV6-5 with TRBJ2-1; TRBD2 agrees at 8 bases. This CDR3 is built from 16 residues. V was pared by 4 bases and J by 1 base, with 6 bases of the junction left unmatched. Germline-derived CDR1 and CDR2 are MNHEY and SVGAGI. The CDR3 loop reads CASSSGTRLSYNEQFF. The DNA for the CDR3 is TGTGCCAGCAGTTCCGGGACTAGATTATCCTACAATGAGCAGTTCTTC.

The chain links TRBV5-1 to TRBJ2-1, with TRBD2 matching over 14 bases. Germline CDR1 SGHRS, CDR2 YFSETQ. Unmatched junction bases numbered 5, after V lost 4 bases and J lost 8 bases. The CDR3 runs 15 residues. In DNA form, the CDR3 reads TGCGCCAGCAGCACGGGACTAGCGGGGGTAGATGAGCAGTTCTTC. Its protein is CASSTGLAGVDEQFF.

The V call is TRBV6-6, the J call TRBJ2-7; a weak D match, TRBD1 (6 bases). Trimming pared 0 bases from V and 2 bases from J, leaving 8 bases between. The germline CDR1 and CDR2 sequences are MNHNY and SVGAGI (reference sequence). The CDR3 totals 14 residues. For the CDR3, the DNA is TGTGCCAGCAGTTACTCGCGGACAGCCTACGAGCAGTACTTC. Translated, it gives CASSYSRTAYEQYF.

J is TRBJ2-1 and V is TRBV9; a weak D match, TRBD2 (6 bases). Germline V lookup: CDR1 SGDLS, CDR2 YYNGEE. The CDR3 loop spans 15 amino acids. Trimming shortened V by 3 bases and J by 4 bases, and 14 bases separated the two germline ends. CDR3 DNA: TGTGCCAGCAGCGGAGGAGGGGACGTTTACAATGAGCAGTTCTTC. As protein: CASSGGGDVYNEQFF.

The rearrangement uses TRBV4-2 and TRBJ2-7; 7 nucleotides match TRBD2. CDR3 length: 15 amino acids. J gave up 2 bases and V 0 bases, and 4 bases lay outside the gene matches. Germline V gives CDR1 LGHNA, CDR2 YNFKEQ. The CDR3 DNA reads TGTGCCAGCAGCCAAGAGGGAGGGCCGGCCTACGAGCAGTACTTC. Translated, it gives CASSQEGGPAYEQYF.

The genes are TRBV13 and TRBJ2-7, with 10 bases lining up with TRBD2. Germline V gene sequence: CDR1 PRHDT, CDR2 FYEKMQ (reference sequence). The CDR3 has 15 amino acids. J lost 3 bases, V lost 4 bases, and 6 bases had no gene match. The CDR3 coding sequence is TGTGCCAGCAGCTCCGGACTAGCGGCAAACTACGAGCAGTACTTC. Translated: CASSSGLAANYEQYF.

V gene TRBV28 combines with J gene TRBJ2-7, with 7 bases aligning to TRBD2. This CDR3 has 15 amino acids. From germline, CDR1 is MDHEN and CDR2 SYDVKM. V dropped 7 bases and J dropped 2; count of bases not matched to a gene: 11. The CDR3 DNA follows: TGTGCCAGCATCAAAGGAGGGACTAACACCTACGAGCAGTACTTC. Translated, it gives CASIKGGTNTYEQYF.

J is TRBJ1-5 and V is TRBV18; D ambiguous. V lost 2 bases, J lost 4 bases, and 6 bases lay in between. CDR3 length equals 13 residues. Looked up from germline, CDR1 is KGHSH and CDR2 is LQKENI. This CDR3 reads CASSPKPNQPQHF. The CDR3 DNA reads as TGTGCCAGCTCACCAAAGCCGAATCAGCCCCAGCATTTT.

The chain employs TRBV9 and TRBJ1-4; D gene ambiguous. Per germline, CDR1 SGDLS and CDR2 YYNGEE. Trimming stripped 4 bases from V and 3 bases from J, with 13 bases between. CDR3 size: 15 residues. The CDR3 DNA sequence: TGTGCCAGCAGCCCCCGATTTGGAGCTAATGAAAAACTGTTTTTT. The encoded protein is CASSPRFGANEKLFF.

The chain employs TRBV9 and TRBJ2-1, with 10 positions matching TRBD2. This CDR3 spans 15 amino acids. Looked up from germline, CDR1 is SGDLS and CDR2 is YYNGEE. Trimming cost V 0 bases and J 9 bases; bases outside gene matches: 6. CDR3 sequence (DNA): TGTGCCAGCAGCGTAGGGCTAGCGGGAGAGGGTGAGCAGTTCTTC. This encodes CASSVGLAGEGEQFF.

The chain is built from TRBV28 and TRBJ2-1, with 12 bases matching TRBD2. With 7 bases clipped from V and 7 bases from J, the junction kept 5 bases outside the gene matches. The CDR3 contains 14 residues. Germline V CDR1 and CDR2: MDHEN, SYDVKM. Written as DNA, the CDR3 is TGTGCCAGCATTCGACTAGCGGGAGAGAATGAGCAGTTCTTC. As protein: CASIRLAGENEQFF.

The V call is TRBV28, the J call TRBJ1-1; D is possibly TRBD1 (5 bases). The germline V gene encodes CDR1 MDHEN and CDR2 SYDVKM. The CDR3 totals 13 residues. V lost 10 bases to trimming and J lost 4 bases, with 16 bases between them. CDR3 sequence (DNA): TGTGCCACCTGGGTATCGGGGGGCACTGAAGCTTTCTTT. Amino acid sequence: CATWVSGGTEAFF.

The chain couples TRBV11-1 to TRBJ2-1; 13 nucleotides line up with TRBD2. The V gene end was trimmed by 1 base and the J gene end by 4 bases; junction bases not matched to a gene: 7. Germline V CDR1 and CDR2: SGHAT, FQDESV (reference sequence). This CDR3 spans 18 amino acids. The CDR3 DNA follows: TGTGCCAGCAGCTTAGTGCCCCCGACTAGCGGGGGGTACAATGAGCAGTTCTTC. Encoded protein: CASSLVPPTSGGYNEQFF. The full variable domain, rest sourced from reference TRBV11-1 and TRBJ2-1, is EAEVAQSPRYKITEKSQAVAFWCDPISGHATLYWYRQILGQGPELLVQFQDESVVDDSQLPKDRFSAERLKGVDSTLKIQPAELGDSAMYLCASSLVPPTSGGYNEQFFGPGTRLTVL.

V and J are TRBV30 and TRBJ1-3; weak D call: TRBD1 (5 bases). The length of the CDR3 is 15 residues. CDR1 is GTSNPN, CDR2 SVGIG, per germline (reference sequence). Trimming took 2 bases from V and 2 from J, leaving 13 bases between them. In DNA, the CDR3 is TGTGCCTGGAGTCAAACAACAGGACCTGGAAACACCATATATTTT. Residues: CAWSQTTGPGNTIYF.

This clone was recorded once. This chain joins TRBV28 and TRBJ2-1; 10 bases line up with TRBD2. The CDR3 runs to 13 residues. Germline CDR1 reads MDHEN; CDR2 reads SYDVKM. With 4 bases clipped from V and 15 bases from J, the junction kept 9 bases outside the gene matches. The CDR3 DNA is TGTGCCAGCAGTTCGTTTCTCCTAGCGGGGGTGTTCTTC. Translation: CASSSFLLAGVFF.

The chain has TRBV4-3 and TRBJ2-1, with 15 nucleotides matching TRBD2. The CDR3 runs to 17 residues. Germline V lookup: CDR1 LGHNA, CDR2 YSLEER. V gave up 0 bases and J gave up 9 bases; unmatched junction bases: 6. CDR3 in amino acids: CASSQDRTSGRVTEQFF. The CDR3 DNA reads as TGCGCCAGCAGCCAAGACCGGACTAGCGGGAGGGTTACTGAGCAGTTCTTC.

This sequence joins TRBV7-9 and TRBJ2-7; D is undetermined. The V and J ends lost 5 bases and 6 bases respectively, with 11 bases between them. Per germline, CDR1 SEHNR and CDR2 FQNEAQ (reference sequence). The CDR3 contains 12 residues. The CDR3 DNA is TGTGCCAGCAGCGTGTCGTGGAGCGAGCAGTACTTC. Amino acids: CASSVSWSEQYF. Full variable domain (rest looked up from reference TRBV7-9 and TRBJ2-7): DTGVSQNPRHKITKRGQNVTFRCDPISEHNRLYWYRQTLGQGPEFLTYFQNEAQLEKSRLLSDRFSAERPKGSFSTLEIQRTEQGDSAMYLCASSVSWSEQYFGPGTRLTVT.

The V call is TRBV6-5, the J call TRBJ1-1; TRBD1 aligns across 7 bases. This CDR3 comprises 13 residues. The germline gives CDR1 MNHEY, CDR2 SVGAGI. V was pared by 6 bases and J by 5 bases, with 6 bases of the junction left unmatched. CDR3 sequence: CASSPVQGTEAFF. CDR3 bases: TGTGCCAGCAGCCCTGTACAGGGGACTGAAGCTTTCTTT.

The CDR3 sequence: CASSKLLASYNEQFF. CDR3 nucleotides: TGTGCCAGTAGTAAATTGTTGGCTTCCTACAATGAGCAGTTCTTC. The rearrangement uses TRBV19 and TRBJ2-1, with D uncertain. The V and J ends lost 4 bases and 1 base respectively, with 11 bases between them. Germline V lookup: CDR1 LNHDA, CDR2 SQIVND (reference sequence). This CDR3 contains 15 residues.

Comments on this clone: A far bigger clonotype differs at one base, so this is likely a read error. The chain is built from TRBV27 and TRBJ2-3, with TRBD2 identical over 9 bases. The V and J ends lost 5 bases and 0 bases, in that order; junction bases with no gene match: 3. The V gene's germline CDR1 is MNHEY and CDR2 SMNVEV (reference sequence). The CDR3 extends over 15 amino acids. The CDR3 loop reads CASSDTSGSTDTQYF. CDR3 coding DNA: TGTGCCAGCAGTGACACTAGCGGGAGCACAGATACGCAGTATTTT.

This chain uses TRBV5-4 with TRBJ2-3; 7 nucleotides align to TRBD2. CDR1 and CDR2 (germline): SGHNT, YYREEE (reference sequence). The CDR3 runs to 13 residues. V was pared by 4 bases and J by 4 bases, with 3 bases of the junction left unmatched. In DNA, the CDR3 is TGTGCCAGCAGCGGGGGGGTCGCAGATACGCAGTATTTT. Translated, it gives CASSGGVADTQYF.